Given below is one T cell receptor (beta chain) in context. The target of this receptor is not known. No clone much larger than this one lies a single base away; base qualities are absent. This record belongs to a study of blood T cell repertoires in COVID-19 (dated by TCRdb to 2019 to 2021). For the study in its entirety: Samples covering the acute and convalescent phases of COVID-19 were provided by collaborators in the United States, Italy and Spain. The prospective study material was composed of cDNA or gDNA derived from T cells, B-cell-depleted T cells, or PBMCs. Deeply sampled blood TCRbeta repertoires from subjects exposed to, actively infected with, or recovered from COVID-19 were included in the dataset. The repertoires were released in a freely available public database meant as a resource for research on the immune response to SARS-CoV-2. Samples were obtained from the ongoing ImmuneRACE study (first 160 participants) and from approximately 1,200 subjects provided by 6 global collaborators. Sample metadata almost always included a de-identified subject ID, COVID-19 status, age in years and sex. Where available, HLA class I and class II types were obtained from metadata supplied by the sample provider rather than from assay-based typing.

Enrolling through a virtual design, the prospective study's participants ranged in age from roughly 18 to 95 years and lived across about two dozen United States geographic areas. Cohort assignment in the prospective study relied on participant-reported clinical history from a screening survey and a study questionnaire. For ImmuneRACE Cohort 3, a participant was defined as recovered based on two consecutive negative NP/OP PCR tests, clearance by a healthcare professional, or resolution of symptoms. In the prospective study, mobile phlebotomists collected whole blood, serum and a nasopharyngeal or oropharyngeal swab from each participant. Additional blood draws and questionnaires over an approximately two-month period could optionally be provided by prospective study participants. Before DNA extraction, blood samples from the prospective study were shipped at room temperature or frozen. TCRbeta CDR3 regions were amplified from genomic DNA using the immunoSEQ Assay, a bias-controlled multiplex PCR. The published analysis was carried out like this. Within the assay, amplification of reference gene primers was used to estimate how many nucleated cells each sample contained. To quantify the absolute abundance of each unique TCRbeta CDR3 rearrangement, sequence reads were collapsed and filtered. For each sample, productive Simpson clonality was calculated by taking the square root of Simpson's diversity index across productive rearrangements. TCRdb carries this immuneACCESS record with in-frame sequences only. Its versions omit some clonotypes, under half of them owing to an unresolved V gene in the studies checked, with the rest unexplained. D and trimming were read from the DNA, whereas the V and J calls and clone size are those reported in that table. The sample contains 430,000 or so clones, roughly 90% of them found a single time. The top ten clones comprise about 2% of the sample.

The research as a whole found: How much clinical and demographic metadata was included differed by source and by participant, and the metadata was provided uncurated.

The CDR3 goes from the cysteine to the phenylalanine over 17 residues. Only the CDR3 DNA stays, 51 bases, in frame from base 1. In the germline V gene, CDR1 corresponds to MDHEN and CDR2 to SYDVKM. Relative to germline, V is 6 bases shorter and J is 0 bases shorter, with 20 bases between their ends. The chain is encoded by TRBV28 joined to TRBJ1-2; the D gene is possibly TRBD1, with 6 bases matching. This TCR was sampled from a woman in her thirties or forties who had recovered from COVID-19. Sequenced sample: PBMCs or T cells enriched from blood (not recorded which). CDR3 sequence: CASSALGGGPSNYGYTF. The DNA sequence follows: TGTGCCAGCAGCGCCCTAGGGGGGGGCCCTTCTAACTATGGCTACACCTTC.